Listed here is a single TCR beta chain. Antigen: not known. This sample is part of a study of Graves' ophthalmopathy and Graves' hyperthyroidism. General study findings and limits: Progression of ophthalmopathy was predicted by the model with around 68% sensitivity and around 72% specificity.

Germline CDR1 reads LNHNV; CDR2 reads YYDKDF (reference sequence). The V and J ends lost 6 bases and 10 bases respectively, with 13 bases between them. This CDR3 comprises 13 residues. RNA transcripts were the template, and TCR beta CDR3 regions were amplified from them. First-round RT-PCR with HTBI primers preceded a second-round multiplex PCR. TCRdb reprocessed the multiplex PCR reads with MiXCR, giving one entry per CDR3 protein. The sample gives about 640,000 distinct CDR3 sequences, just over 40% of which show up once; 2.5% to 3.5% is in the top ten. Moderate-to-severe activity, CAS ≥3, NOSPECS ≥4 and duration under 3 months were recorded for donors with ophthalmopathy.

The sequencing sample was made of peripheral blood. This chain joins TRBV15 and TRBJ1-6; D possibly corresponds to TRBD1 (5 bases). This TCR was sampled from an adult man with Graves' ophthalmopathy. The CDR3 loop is CATRRQGESPLHF. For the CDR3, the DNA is TGTGCCACCAGGAGGCAGGGAGAATCACCCCTCCACTTT.